This T cell receptor beta chain was sequenced for a study of PD-1 blockade in mismatch repair-deficient tumors. In the study overall: Patients had about 13 mismatch repair-deficient cancer types and were previously treated and progressing.

Mismatch repair deficiency was confirmed in all patients, by PCR or immunohistochemistry. TCRs were sequenced from a few patients responding to pembrolizumab. Data came from immunoSEQ multiplex PCR; TCRdb stores just in-frame clones and leaves some out. The sample records under 150,000 clones, roughly 86% being singletons. Whole-study results and caveats: Rapid post-treatment expansion, then contraction, generally preceding radiologic response, marked tumor-resident clones.

The CDR3 is made up of 14 amino acids. Unmatched junction bases numbered 5, after V lost 3 bases and J lost 9 bases. The germline gives CDR1 SGHNT, CDR2 YYREEE (reference sequence). A word on this clone: Its antigen is not known.

The chain links TRBV5-4 to TRBJ2-1, with 11 positions matching TRBD2. This TCR was sampled from an adult with mismatch repair-deficient cancer. The sample consisted of peripheral blood, taken approximately 70 weeks after starting pembrolizumab. CDR3 coding DNA: TGTGCCAGCAGCTCCGGGACTAGCGGTGGTGAGCAGTTCTTC. Translating gives CASSSGTSGGEQFF.